One and the same sample provided the 23 T cell receptor beta chains below, sequenced in a study of T cells in Graves' hyperthyroidism and ophthalmopathy. Using RNA transcripts as the source, TCR beta CDR3 regions were amplified. A set of HTBI primers served as the primers for a first-round RT-PCR of the TCR CDR3. TCRdb re-called the multiplex PCR reads through MiXCR, storing one row per CDR3 protein. There are roughly 420,000 distinct CDR3 sequences in the sample; roughly an eighth occur only once, and approximately 5.3% lies in the top ten. The source material was blood. Receptors originate from a woman aged 18-29 years with Graves' hyperthyroidism.

The V call is TRBV12-3 or TRBV12-4, the J call TRBJ1-5, with 10 bases identical to TRBD1. The CDR3 consists of 14 residues. J was trimmed by 7 bases and V by 6 bases; bases with no gene match: 6. This CDR3 is CASSFRTGGQPQHF. In DNA form, the CDR3 reads TGTGCCAGCAGCTTTCGGACAGGGGGGCAGCCCCAGCATTTT.

On this clonotype: A much larger clone differs from this one at a single base, so this may be a read error. The chain joins TRBV3-1 to TRBJ1-2, with D tentatively TRBD1 (5 bases). This CDR3 is built from 13 residues. From germline, CDR1 is LGHDT and CDR2 YNNKEL (reference sequence). The CDR3: CASRQDRPRGYTF. The CDR3 nucleotides read TGTGCCAGCCGCCAAGACAGACCTCGAGGCTACACCTTC.

The V gene is TRBV5-1, the J gene TRBJ2-6; D tentatively reads TRBD1 or TRBD2 (6 bases each). The CDR3 is 18 residues long. The germline V gene has CDR1 SGHRS and CDR2 YFSETQ. V lost 0 bases to trimming and J lost 0 bases, with 13 bases between them. For the CDR3, the DNA is TGCGCCAGCAGCTTGGAGGGGGGCAAAAGCTCTGGGGCCAACGTCCTGACTTTC. It is translated as CASSLEGGKSSGANVLTF.

This clonotype was seen ten or more times. The rearrangement joins TRBV7-8 to TRBJ2-7; no firm D call. This CDR3 comprises 17 residues. V was pared by 6 bases and J by 2 bases, with 23 bases between. The V gene's germline CDR1 is SGHVS and CDR2 FQNEAQ. The CDR3 protein is CASRNLLSTTETYEQYF. The CDR3 region has the DNA TGTGCCAGCAGAAACCTCCTTTCGACCACCGAAACCTACGAGCAGTACTTC.

This clonotype came up many times. V usage is TRBV30 and J usage is TRBJ1-3; D uncertain. Trimming removed 2 bases at V and 7 bases at J, with 9 bases between. The CDR3 runs 12 residues. The germline V gene encodes CDR1 GTSNPN and CDR2 SVGIG (reference sequence). The CDR3 loop is CAWSILPNTIYF. In DNA, the CDR3 is TGTGCCTGGAGTATCCTTCCCAACACCATATATTTT.

This clonotype has at least ten counts. This chain uses TRBV29-1 with TRBJ2-1; 10 bases agree with TRBD2. The junction had 9 bases not matched to a gene; V was cut back by 6 bases and J by 4 bases. From germline, CDR1 is SQVTM and CDR2 ANQGSEA. This CDR3 region has 15 residues. CDR3 region: CSVRKLAGMYNEQFF. CDR3 nucleotides: TGCAGCGTCCGGAAACTAGCGGGGATGTACAATGAGCAGTTCTTC.

The sample holds many counts of this clonotype. The chain uses TRBV27 and TRBJ1-6; D might be TRBD1 (5 bases). The CDR3 consists of 15 residues. Germline V CDR1 and CDR2: MNHEY, SMNVEV (reference sequence). V lost 6 bases to trimming and J lost 6 bases, with 15 bases between them. CDR3: CASRGPGLSNSPLHF. CDR3 DNA sequence: TGTGCCAGCAGGGGGCCGGGACTCAGTAATTCACCCCTCCACTTT.

This clonotype was counted ten times or more. The CDR3 DNA sequence: TGTGCCAGCAGCTTAGCCCTAGGACTAGCGGGAGATCGGCAGTTCTTC. It encodes CASSLALGLAGDRQFF. V usage is TRBV7-9 and J usage is TRBJ2-1, with 13 bases aligning to TRBD2. The CDR3 is 16 residues long. V shed 0 bases and J 12 bases; nucleotides not matched to a gene: 8. The germline V gene encodes CDR1 SEHNR and CDR2 FQNEAQ (reference sequence).

The J gene is TRBJ2-7, the V gene TRBV15, with 11 bases aligning to TRBD1. The CDR3 is made up of 16 amino acids. V was clipped by 1 base and J by 7 bases; unmatched bases: 9. Germline V CDR1 and CDR2: LNHNV, YYDKDF (reference sequence). CDR3 DNA: TGTGCCACCAGCAGAGGAATGGACAGGGGGCTGAATGAGCAGTACTTC. It encodes CATSRGMDRGLNEQYF.

In its sample, this clonotype was seen many times. This chain connects TRBV28 to TRBJ2-5; D call uncertain. Germline V gene sequence: CDR1 MDHEN, CDR2 SYDVKM. V was clipped by 11 bases and J by 5 bases, with 18 bases between them. This CDR3 is 13 amino acids long. Written as DNA, the CDR3 is TGTGCCTGCTCCCTCCAATATCCGGAGACCCAGTACTTC. Its protein product is CACSLQYPETQYF.

This clonotype was counted many times. The chain is built from TRBV14 and TRBJ2-2, with 7 bases fitting TRBD1. Germline CDR1 is SGHDN and CDR2 is FVKESK. There are 14 residues in the CDR3. The V gene end was trimmed by 4 bases and the J gene end by 5 bases; junction bases not matched to a gene: 4. DNA of the CDR3: TGTGCCAGCAGCCGCGACAGGGTGACCGGGGAGCTGTTTTTT. Protein product: CASSRDRVTGELFF.

This clonotype came up many times. This chain joins TRBV6-1 and TRBJ1-5, with D hard to call. CDR3 size: 14 residues. V was shortened by 2 bases and J by 6 bases, with 11 bases between the two germline ends. Germline V CDR1 and CDR2: MNHNS, SASEGT. The CDR3 is CASSESDAAQPQHF. The CDR3, as DNA: TGTGCCAGCAGTGAATCGGATGCGGCTCAGCCCCAGCATTTT.

This clonotype occurred many times. V is TRBV13 and J is TRBJ2-3; TRBD2 agrees at 8 bases. CDR1 PRHDT and CDR2 FYEKMQ come from the germline V gene (reference sequence). The ends lost 5 bases at V and 5 bases at J; junction bases unmatched: 12. This CDR3 region has 16 residues. CDR3 residues: CASSHTLREGGDTQYF. CDR3 sequence (DNA): TGTGCCAGCAGCCACACTCTACGGGAGGGAGGAGATACGCAGTATTTT.

This clonotype has at least ten counts. The rearrangement links TRBV12-3 or TRBV12-4 to TRBJ2-7, with 9 bases that match TRBD2. J was trimmed by 5 bases and V by 5 bases; bases with no gene match: 10. This CDR3 is built from 15 residues. CDR3 residues: CASSRMGSGSNEQYF. CDR3 in DNA: TGTGCCAGCAGTCGCATGGGTAGCGGGAGCAACGAGCAGTACTTC.

V and J are TRBV9 and TRBJ1-5; D gene unclear. The CDR3 totals 14 residues. Germline-derived CDR1 and CDR2 are SGDLS and YYNGEE. Trimming removed 0 bases from V and 3 bases from J, with 7 bases in between. CDR3 DNA sequence: TGTGCCAGCAGCGTAGGCCTGAACAATCAGCCCCAGCATTTT. It encodes CASSVGLNNQPQHF.

This clonotype was seen repeatedly, ten times or more. The chain combines TRBV2 with TRBJ2-3; D is unclear. There are 15 residues in the CDR3. Germline-derived CDR1 and CDR2 are SNHLY and FYNNEI. V lost 6 bases and J lost 0, with 13 bases in between. The CDR3 region has the DNA TGTGCCAGCAGCGGCACGGGCACCAGCACAGATACGCAGTATTTT. This sequence encodes CASSGTGTSTDTQYF.

There are many counts of this clonotype. The CDR3 region is CASRYSFLQVTDYEQYF. CDR3 sequence (DNA): TGTGCCAGCAGATACAGTTTTTTACAAGTAACTGACTACGAGCAGTACTTC. V is TRBV2 and J is TRBJ2-7; no definite D call. The CDR3 covers 17 residues. Trimming cost V 6 bases and J 3 bases, with 24 bases left between them. In germline, CDR1 is SNHLY, CDR2 FYNNEI.

This clonotype was picked up many times. The V gene is TRBV30, the J gene TRBJ1-6, with 7 positions matching TRBD1. From germline, CDR1 is GTSNPN and CDR2 SVGIG (reference sequence). CDR3 length: 13 residues. Trimming cost V 3 bases and J 12 bases; bases outside gene matches: 8. The CDR3 loop is CAWRKGQSGPLHF. The CDR3 DNA reads TGTGCCTGGAGGAAGGGACAGTCCGGACCCCTCCACTTT.

There are a few counts of this clonotype. The V gene is TRBV4-2, the J gene TRBJ2-7; 13 bases are shared with TRBD2. The CDR3 contains 16 residues. J was trimmed by 5 bases and V by 1 base; bases with no gene match: 5. Germline V lookup: CDR1 LGHNA, CDR2 YNFKEQ. CDR3 DNA sequence: TGTGCCAGCAGCCAAGGACGGACTAGCGGGAGTAACGAGCAGTACTTC. Translating it yields CASSQGRTSGSNEQYF.

Many counts were recorded for this clonotype. The chain employs TRBV12-3 or TRBV12-4 and TRBJ2-7, with 9 positions matching TRBD1. There are 15 residues in the CDR3. Trimming took 5 bases from V and 0 from J; bases not matched to a gene: 5. CDR3 sequence: CASSPGQGISYEQYF. The DNA for the CDR3 is TGTGCCAGCAGTCCGGGACAGGGAATCTCCTACGAGCAGTACTTC.

This clonotype appeared a few times. The V gene is TRBV6-1, the J gene TRBJ2-2, with D possibly being TRBD2 (6 bases). Trimming took 7 bases from V and 10 from J, leaving 10 bases between them. CDR3 size: 11 residues. Germline V gives CDR1 MNHNS, CDR2 SASEGT. CDR3 in amino acids: CASMGLVELFF. The CDR3 nucleotides are TGTGCCAGCATGGGACTGGTGGAGCTGTTTTTT.

This clonotype was detected ten times or more. This chain links TRBV20-1 with TRBJ2-2; TRBD2 matches 11 bases. Germline values: CDR1 DFQATT, CDR2 SNEGSKA (reference sequence). This CDR3 spans 16 amino acids. V was pared by 3 bases and J by 4 bases, with 7 bases of the junction left unmatched. The chain's CDR3 is CSARPGLAAGTGELFF. CDR3 nucleotide sequence: TGCAGTGCTAGGCCGGGACTAGCGGCTGGCACCGGGGAGCTGTTTTTT.

This clonotype was found many times. V and J are TRBV7-8 and TRBJ2-7; tentative D call: TRBD2 (5 bases). Trimming stripped 5 bases from V and 4 bases from J, with 18 bases between. In germline, CDR1 is SGHVS, CDR2 FQNEAQ. The CDR3 is made up of 15 amino acids. The CDR3 loop is CASSPTGRGSYEQYF. The CDR3 nucleotides are TGTGCCAGCAGCCCCACGGGGAGAGGGAGTTACGAGCAGTACTTC.